The entry below gives a single T cell receptor (beta chain) sequence along with its context. Its antigen remains unidentified. The data are from a study of T cell repertoires in cytomegalovirus infection. At the level of the study: An indication of both CMV infection and matching HLA type came from public TCR beta signatures.

TCRdb independently ran MiXCR on the reads; one entry per CDR3 protein. The sample records roughly 60,000 distinct CDR3 sequences, around 34% being singletons. The CDR3 is made up of 15 amino acids. The germline V and J ends were trimmed by 3 bases and 8 bases, with 16 bases remaining between them. Germline V gene data show CDR1 as LNHNV and CDR2 as YYDKDF (reference sequence). Overall study results and limits: Based on cumulative public TCR beta family frequency, carriers of CMV plus the relevant HLA were identified. The response measured ex vivo was dominated by TCR beta clonotypes (HLA-C-restricted and CMV-specific).

The source of this sequence is a human donor in good health (CMV status not recorded). Some clones in this sample may be carry-over from other donors' samples. This chain uses TRBV15 with TRBJ1-4; D not resolved. The sample consisted of PBMCs, sequenced either directly or after in vitro stimulation (not recorded which). Here the CDR3 DNA reads TGTGCCACCAGCAGCTATTCGGACCAGTGGGAAAAACTGTTTTTT. Translation: CATSSYSDQWEKLFF.